This TCR beta chain was sequenced in a study of a mutant IDH1 vaccine in newly diagnosed glioma. Study background: The treated group averaged about 41 years old and was about 60% male, about 40% female. Patients had received radiotherapy, temozolomide, or both previously, most receiving both. At week 47 came visit V13, while visit V12 had come at week 35.

Time point of the sample: week 35, safety follow-up. What each vaccine dose contained was 300 ug of mutant IDH1 20-mer peptide, accompanied by topical imiquimod. The donors had new WHO grade 3 or 4 astrocytomas; these were IDH1-mutant and ATRX-lost. Produced via immunoSEQ multiplex PCR; TCRdb's table is partial and in-frame only. The table lists around 50,000 clones, 65% to 80% of them singletons, with about 7% in the top ten. V gave up 6 bases and J gave up 1 base; unmatched junction bases: 5. Germline lookup yields CDR1 MNHNS and CDR2 SASEGT. The CDR3 spans 14 residues. Concerning this clone: Antigen unknown.

The sequence was collected from a middle-aged man with glioma. The chain joins TRBV6-1 to TRBJ2-5; 7 bases fit TRBD1. Here the sequenced sample was PBMCs, taken from a glioma patient whose treatment included an IDH1 peptide vaccine. The CDR3 bases are TGTGCCAGCAGCACCGGGACAGCCCAAGAGACCCAGTACTTC. Its translation is CASSTGTAQETQYF.